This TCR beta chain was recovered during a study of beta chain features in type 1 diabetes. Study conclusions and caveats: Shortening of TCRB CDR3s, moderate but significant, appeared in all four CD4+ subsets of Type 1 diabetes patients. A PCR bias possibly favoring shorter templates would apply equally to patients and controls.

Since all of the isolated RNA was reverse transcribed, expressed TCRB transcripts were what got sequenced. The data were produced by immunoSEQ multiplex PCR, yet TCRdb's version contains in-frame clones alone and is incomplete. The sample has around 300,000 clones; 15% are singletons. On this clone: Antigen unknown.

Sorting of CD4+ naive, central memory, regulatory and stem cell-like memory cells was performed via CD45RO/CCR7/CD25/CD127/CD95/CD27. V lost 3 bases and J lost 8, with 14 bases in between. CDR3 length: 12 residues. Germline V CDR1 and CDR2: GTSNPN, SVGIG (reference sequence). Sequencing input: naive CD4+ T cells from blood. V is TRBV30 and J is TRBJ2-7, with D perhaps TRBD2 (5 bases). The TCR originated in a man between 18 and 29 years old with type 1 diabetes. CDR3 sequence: CAWSPANGKQYF. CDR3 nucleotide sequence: TGTGCCTGGAGCCCGGCGAACGGGAAGCAGTACTTC.